This T cell receptor beta chain was obtained from a study of blood T cell repertoires in COVID-19. At the level of the study: Spain, Italy and the United States supplied samples that represented acute and convalescent COVID-19. T cells, B-cell-depleted T cells, or PBMCs provided the cDNA or gDNA that served as material.

The V gene lost 3 bases and the J gene lost 0 bases, with 14 bases spanning the gap. CDR1 and CDR2 from the germline V gene are SEHNR and FQNEAQ (reference sequence). CDR3 length equals 16 residues. Source study methods: Amplifying reference gene primers gave estimates of nucleated cell counts. The repertoire was sequenced with immunoSEQ multiplex PCR; TCRdb's copy has only in-frame clones and lacks some. The DNA gave D and trimming, while V, J and clone size come from that table. The profile shows approximately 210,000 clones, roughly 89% of them singletons. The chain is built from TRBV7-9 and TRBJ1-1, with D tentatively TRBD1 (6 bases). Sequenced: peripheral blood. The receptor comes from a man in his thirties or forties who had recovered from COVID-19. CDR3 protein: CASSFKAGTLNTEAFF. As DNA, the CDR3 is TGTGCCAGCAGCTTTAAAGCGGGGACACTGAACACTGAAGCTTTCTTT.